This T cell receptor beta chain was found in a study of Ad26.COV2.S vaccination and SARS-CoV-2 variants. Study observations and caveats: An underestimation of total T cell responses may have resulted from the TCR breadth and depth analyses. After vaccination, reports described spike-specific CD8+ and CD4+ T cell responses as showing substantial breadth.

Assay used: immunoSEQ multiplex PCR; TCRdb lists only in-frame clones, some missing. The table has about 350,000 clones, approximately 86% seen once. The CDR3 totals 14 residues. Between the trimmed V and J ends, which lost 4 bases and 3 bases, there was a span of 13 bases. Germline assignment: CDR1 SQVTM and CDR2 ANQGSEA. Described treatment: some 20 received Ad26.COV2.S at low or high dose, single or two shots; several received placebo; per-sample allocation not given. Day 63 following the first vaccine or placebo injection was when the samples were taken. On this clone itself: Its antigen remains unknown.

The sequencing used peripheral blood, collected in a trial of Ad26.COV2.S vaccine versus placebo. This clonotype originated in a person aged 18-60 years who received the Ad26.COV2.S COVID-19 vaccine or a placebo. The genes are TRBV29-1 and TRBJ1-3; TRBD1 might be the D (6 bases). CDR3 residues: CSVGSATGGNTIYF. The CDR3 region has the DNA TGCAGCGTTGGGTCGGCGACAGGTGGAAACACCATATATTTT.